Listed here are 16 T cell receptor beta chains from one sample, sequenced in a study of T cell responses to AZD1222 COVID-19 vaccine. Clones were read by immunoSEQ multiplex PCR, and TCRdb kept only the in-frame ones, dropping some. The sample contains under 150,000 clones, around 89% of which appear only once. Material: peripheral blood, obtained on day 0 of AZD1222 vaccination. Receptors were obtained from an adult in good health.

The V call is TRBV28, the J call TRBJ1-2, with TRBD1 matching 8 bases. Germline-derived CDR1 and CDR2 are MDHEN and SYDVKM. The V gene end was trimmed by 6 bases and the J gene end by 2 bases; junction bases not matched to a gene: 14. This CDR3 comprises 17 residues. CDR3 sequence reads: CASRAGTGGLGNYGYTF. Here the CDR3 DNA reads TGTGCCAGCAGGGCCGGGACAGGTGGCCTCGGGAACTATGGCTACACCTTC.

V gene TRBV7-2 combines with J gene TRBJ2-7, with 11 bases fitting TRBD2. Germline loops: CDR1 SGHTA, CDR2 FQGNSA. Trimming cost V 5 bases and J 5 bases; bases outside gene matches: 8. This CDR3 comprises 15 residues. Written as DNA, the CDR3 is TGTGCCAGCAGCCCAACGACTAGCGGGGCCCACGAGCAGTACTTC. Residues: CASSPTTSGAHEQYF.

The V gene is TRBV7-9, the J gene TRBJ2-6; D gene ambiguous. CDR1 is SEHNR and CDR2 is FQNEAQ in the germline V gene (reference sequence). CDR3 length: 16 residues. In nucleotides, the CDR3 is TGTGTCCCAGCAACTGGGTCGAGCTCTGGGGCCAACGTCCTGACTTTC. Translating gives CVPATGSSSGANVLTF.

The J gene is TRBJ1-3, the V gene TRBV12-3 or TRBV12-4, with D unclear. V lost 1 base and J 4 bases, leaving 5 bases between the germline ends. The CDR3 runs to 13 residues. The CDR3 bases are TGTGCCAGCAGTTTAGGGACGGGAAACACCATATATTTT. Translation: CASSLGTGNTIYF.

The gene calls are TRBV5-1 and TRBJ2-3; 7 bases align to TRBD2. Germline CDR1 and CDR2: SGHRS and YFSETQ. Trimming at V came to 5 bases and at J to 4 bases, leaving 7 bases not matched to a gene. The CDR3 is 14 residues long. CDR3 bases: TGCGCCAGCAGTACGGGGGGACCCGCAGATACGCAGTATTTT. Amino acid sequence: CASSTGGPADTQYF.

The V gene is TRBV12-3 or TRBV12-4, the J gene TRBJ2-1; perhaps TRBD1 as D (5 bases). V lost 5 bases, J lost 10 bases, and 9 bases lay in between. The CDR3 totals 11 residues. The CDR3 loop is CASSPGAEQFF. The CDR3 bases are TGTGCCAGCAGTCCTGGGGCAGAGCAGTTCTTC.

The CDR3 is CASSARGGGNTIYF. The CDR3 DNA reads as TGTGCCAGCAGCGCCCGGGGGGGAGGAAACACCATATATTTT. The chain recombines TRBV9 with TRBJ1-3; possible D gene TRBD1, 5 bases. From germline, CDR1 is SGDLS and CDR2 YYNGEE. V was trimmed by 3 bases and J by 4 bases, leaving 11 bases between them. The CDR3 extends over 14 amino acids.

This chain uses TRBV19 with TRBJ2-5; 10 bases map to TRBD1. Germline V gene sequence: CDR1 LNHDA, CDR2 SQIVND (reference sequence). The length of the CDR3 is 14 residues. The J segment lost 4 bases and the V segment lost 5 bases, leaving 4 bases of the junction unmatched. The CDR3 is CASSADRGRETQYF. The CDR3 DNA is TGTGCCAGTAGTGCTGACAGGGGGCGAGAGACCCAGTACTTC.

The V and J genes are TRBV6-5 and TRBJ2-1, with D hard to call. CDR3 size: 14 residues. The V end was cut by 2 bases, the J end by 9 bases, with 14 bases between. From germline, CDR1 is MNHEY and CDR2 SVGAGI. Written as DNA, the CDR3 is TGTGCCAGCAGTTACGTACAGAGGATCAGTGAGCAGTTCTTC. Protein sequence: CASSYVQRISEQFF.

V gene TRBV5-8 combines with J gene TRBJ1-5; possibly TRBD1 for D (6 bases). This CDR3 is built from 15 residues. V lost 2 bases and J 2 bases, leaving 11 bases between the germline ends. Germline V CDR1 and CDR2: SGHTS, YDEGEE. The CDR3 is CASSFGTIGNQPQHF. CDR3 sequence (DNA): TGTGCCAGCAGCTTTGGGACAATAGGCAATCAGCCCCAGCATTTT.

The gene calls are TRBV19 and TRBJ1-5; a weak D match, TRBD1 (5 bases). CDR1 and CDR2 from the germline V gene are LNHDA and SQIVND (reference sequence). Trimming left V 4 bases short and J 7 bases short, with 17 bases between. The CDR3 length is 15 residues. The CDR3, as DNA: TGTGCCAGTAGTACCCAGCAAGGGAGGGGCCAGCCCCAGCATTTT. The encoded protein is CASSTQQGRGQPQHF.

The V and J genes are TRBV6-1 and TRBJ1-6, with a weak D call TRBD1 (5 bases). The germline CDR1 and CDR2 sequences are MNHNS and SASEGT. This CDR3 region has 15 residues. V was trimmed by 2 bases and J by 7 bases, leaving 12 bases between them. CDR3 amino acids: CASSESGRINSPLHF. CDR3 in DNA: TGTGCCAGCAGTGAATCGGGACGGATAAATTCACCCCTCCACTTT.

The J gene is TRBJ1-1, the V gene TRBV10-1; tentative D call: TRBD1 (5 bases). The germline gives CDR1 WNHNN, CDR2 SYGVQD (reference sequence). The CDR3 contains 13 residues. V was trimmed by 6 bases and J by 0 bases, leaving 8 bases between them. Here the CDR3 reads CASRDNMNTEAFF. The CDR3 bases are TGCGCCAGCAGGGACAATATGAACACTGAAGCTTTCTTT.

The chain joins TRBV19 to TRBJ1-1, with D unclear. The CDR3 is 12 amino acids. Germline V CDR1 and CDR2: LNHDA, SQIVND (reference sequence). Trimming stripped 10 bases from V and 0 bases from J, with 9 bases between. The CDR3 loop reads CATIDLNTEAFF. The DNA of the CDR3 is TGTGCCACAATAGACTTGAACACTGAAGCTTTCTTT.

The chain has TRBV18 and TRBJ1-1; the D is unclear. Germline V CDR1 and CDR2: KGHSH, LQKENI. With 1 base removed from V and 2 bases from J, the gap between germline ends came to 8 bases. The CDR3 sequence is 14 residues long. DNA of the CDR3: TGTGCCAGCTCACCACAACAGATTAACACTGAAGCTTTCTTT. Protein sequence: CASSPQQINTEAFF.

V gene TRBV19 combines with J gene TRBJ1-2, with unresolved D. CDR3 size: 10 residues. Trimming took off 6 bases at V and 6 bases at J, with 5 bases between the two ends. CDR1 is LNHDA and CDR2 is SQIVND in the germline V gene (reference sequence). CDR3 coding DNA: TGTGCCAGTAGAAATAATGGCTACACCTTC. Its protein product is CASRNNGYTF.